Here is one T cell receptor beta chain with its context. The CDR3 runs 14 residues. V was clipped by 7 bases and J by 4 bases; unmatched bases: 6. Looked up from germline, CDR1 is SNHLY and CDR2 is FYNNEI. The data belong to a study of blood T cell repertoires in COVID-19. As for the study in general: Italy, Spain and the United States were the sources of the convalescent and acute COVID-19 samples. PBMCs, B-cell-depleted T cells, or T cells provided the cDNA or gDNA that made up the material.

The assay was immunoSEQ multiplex PCR, and TCRdb's table has in-frame clones only and misses some. Seen here are some 350,000 clones, roughly 89% observed once, and the top ten hold more than 3%. This receptor was obtained from a woman under 30 who had recovered from COVID-19. Sequenced input: peripheral blood. The genes are TRBV2 and TRBJ1-2, with 10 bases identical to TRBD1. As DNA, the CDR3 is TGTGCCAGCAAAGGGACAGGGGTCGGCTATGGCTACACCTTC. It specifies CASKGTGVGYGYTF.